This T cell receptor (beta chain) came from a study of T cell responses to AZD1222 COVID-19 vaccine. Assay: immunoSEQ multiplex PCR; the TCRdb copy retains only in-frame clones and omits some. The table includes under 250,000 clones, 85% to 95% detected once. Study-wide results and caveats: Spike-wide coverage was observed for vaccine-associated CD4 TCRs, with dominant responses at 160-218 and 743-854.

CDR3 length: 14 amino acids. The germline V and J ends were trimmed by 5 bases and 0 bases, with 8 bases remaining between them. Per germline, CDR1 SGHAT and CDR2 FQDESV (reference sequence). Points on this clone: Antigen unknown.

This chain connects TRBV11-1 to TRBJ1-3; the D is unclear. Source: peripheral blood, taken on day 0 of MenACWY control vaccination. The clonotype comes from an adult in good health. The CDR3 reads CASSPWDSGNTIYF. As DNA, the CDR3 is TGTGCCAGCAGCCCGTGGGACTCTGGAAACACCATATATTTT. Variable domain in full (rest from reference TRBV11-1 and TRBJ1-3): EAEVAQSPRYKITEKSQAVAFWCDPISGHATLYWYRQILGQGPELLVQFQDESVVDDSQLPKDRFSAERLKGVDSTLKIQPAELGDSAMYLCASSPWDSGNTIYFGEGSWLTVV.